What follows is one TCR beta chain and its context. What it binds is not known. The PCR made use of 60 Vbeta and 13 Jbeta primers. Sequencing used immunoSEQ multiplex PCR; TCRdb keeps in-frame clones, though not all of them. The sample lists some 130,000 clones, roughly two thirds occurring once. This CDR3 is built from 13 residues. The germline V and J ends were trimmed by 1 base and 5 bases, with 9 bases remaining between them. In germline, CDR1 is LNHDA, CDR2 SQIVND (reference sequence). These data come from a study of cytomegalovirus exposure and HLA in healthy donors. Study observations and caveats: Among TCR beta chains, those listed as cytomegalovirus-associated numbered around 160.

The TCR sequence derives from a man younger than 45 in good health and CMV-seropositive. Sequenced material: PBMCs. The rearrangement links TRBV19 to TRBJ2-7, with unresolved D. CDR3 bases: TGTGCCAGTAGTATAGCACTACCAAACGAGCAGTACTTC. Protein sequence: CASSIALPNEQYF.